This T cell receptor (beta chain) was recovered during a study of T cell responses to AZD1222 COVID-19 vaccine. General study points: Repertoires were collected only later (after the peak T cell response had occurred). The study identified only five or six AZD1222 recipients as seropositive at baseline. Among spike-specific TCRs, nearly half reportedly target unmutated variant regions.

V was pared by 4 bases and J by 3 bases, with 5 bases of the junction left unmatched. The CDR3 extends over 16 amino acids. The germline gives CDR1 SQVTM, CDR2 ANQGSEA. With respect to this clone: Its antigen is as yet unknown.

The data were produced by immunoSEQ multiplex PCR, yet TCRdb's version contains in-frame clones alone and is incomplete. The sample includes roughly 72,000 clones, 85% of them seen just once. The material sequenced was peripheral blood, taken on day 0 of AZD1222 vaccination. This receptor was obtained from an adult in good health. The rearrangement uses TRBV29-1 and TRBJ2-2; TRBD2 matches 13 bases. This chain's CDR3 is CSVGTSGGAYTGELFF. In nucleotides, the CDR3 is TGCAGCGTTGGGACTAGCGGGGGAGCTTACACCGGGGAGCTGTTTTTT.